This is a list of T cell receptor beta chains from one sample in a study of shared clonotypes between healthy human individuals. This table comes from immunoSEQ multiplex PCR, and its TCRdb copy is limited to in-frame clones, with some not included. The sample yields about 2.1 million clones, just over 90% seen once. The sample consisted of naive CD8+ T cells from PBMCs. These receptors all come from a young man in good health. Some clones in this sample may be carry-over from other donors' samples. Each CDR3 is given with its conserved first and last residue. The size field is filled for only some rows; it gives once, few, many or a size class.

CDR3aa | j_gene | v_gene | abundance
CASSPGTGYQETQYF | TRBJ2-5 | TRBV7-3 | NA
CASSDGTPLGGTQYF | TRBJ2-5 | TRBV9 | NA
CASSARPLESYGYTF | TRBJ1-2 | TRBV9 | NA
CASSLVLAREQYF | TRBJ2-7 | TRBV7-8 | NA
CASSYGDSHSPLHF | TRBJ1-6 | TRBV6-5 | NA
CASSSALFGNQPQHF | TRBJ1-5 | TRBV27 | NA
CASSQGSWSYNEQFF | TRBJ2-1 | TRBV4-1 | NA
CASNVGQGGEQYF | TRBJ2-7 | TRBV28 | NA
CASSLSLETEQYF | TRBJ2-7 | TRBV27 | NA
CASSDSWGTENYGYTF | TRBJ1-2 | TRBV19 | NA
CASSVAGSWYEQFF | TRBJ2-1 | TRBV6-1 | NA
CASRPRAQARSGANVLTF | TRBJ2-6 | TRBV4-1 | once
CASSLSWTGDSGTPYNEQFF | TRBJ2-1 | TRBV5-1 | NA
CASSPGLTSPYEQYF | TRBJ2-7 | TRBV7-9 | NA
CASSFGTSGSEQYF | TRBJ2-7 | TRBV28 | NA
CASSLEGLGAYGYTF | TRBJ1-2 | TRBV5-6 | NA
CASSSRQEGFYEQYF | TRBJ2-7 | TRBV7-2 | NA
CASSIATDLYNEQFF | TRBJ2-1 | TRBV19 | NA
CSGLAGVREQYF | TRBJ2-7 | TRBV29-1 | NA
CASSLRSATNYGYTF | TRBJ1-2 | TRBV13 | few
CASSSNSGTGPSGANVLTF | TRBJ2-6 | TRBV7-9 | NA
CARLAGGPLRTAGELFF | TRBJ2-2 | TRBV6-4 | NA
CASSLLGQGYEQYF | TRBJ2-7 | TRBV28 | NA
CSVIRRDRNYGYTF | TRBJ1-2 | TRBV29-1 | NA
CASSPTGDSGYEQYF | TRBJ2-7 | TRBV2 | NA
CASSSQGDEQYF | TRBJ2-7 | TRBV9 | once
CASSLGHPNQPQHF | TRBJ1-5 | TRBV5-8 | NA
CASSYSDGGEQFF | TRBJ2-1 | TRBV6-5 | NA
CASSIGGNEQYF | TRBJ2-7 | TRBV19 | NA
CASSWGVEQYF | TRBJ2-7 | TRBV7-9 | NA
CASSLVLRQTDLNTEAFF | TRBJ1-1 | TRBV11-2 | NA
CASSLPREGFGETQYF | TRBJ2-5 | TRBV7-9 | NA
CASSPTTRDGPYEQYF | TRBJ2-7 | TRBV28 | NA
CASSLPLAKKPSTDTQYF | TRBJ2-3 | TRBV7-9 | NA
CASTRLKDSTDTQYF | TRBJ2-3 | TRBV6-1 | NA
CASSEFGGATNEKLFF | TRBJ1-4 | TRBV6-1 | NA
CASSYSRDEQFF | TRBJ2-1 | TRBV6-5 | NA
CASSLGPLDTDTQYF | TRBJ2-3 | TRBV28 | once
CASSFSREGLSSYNEQFF | TRBJ2-1 | TRBV28 | NA
CASRDRPWGNEQFF | TRBJ2-1 | TRBV27 | NA
CASSKGTGGYNEQFF | TRBJ2-1 | TRBV27 | NA
CASSATGGPHEQYF | TRBJ2-7 | TRBV9 | NA
CASSYLAGGVDTRYF | TRBJ2-3 | TRBV6-5 | NA
CASNAGTDTQYF | TRBJ2-3 | TRBV27 | once
CASSLSAAHSYEQYF | TRBJ2-7 | TRBV11-2 | NA
CASSQGVGGGTYGYTF | TRBJ1-2 | TRBV4-3 | NA
CASSNVEYYGYTF | TRBJ1-2 | TRBV7-9 | NA
CASSIGGAGELFF | TRBJ2-2 | TRBV19 | once
CASSEEKKFAISNEKLFF | TRBJ1-4 | TRBV28 | NA
CASRAGTASYEQYF | TRBJ2-7 | TRBV5-4 | NA
CASSPASGRAYNEQFF | TRBJ2-1 | TRBV6-4 | NA
CASSWWGSGDTQYF | TRBJ2-3 | TRBV6-6 | NA
CSARAPGRETNNEQFF | TRBJ2-1 | TRBV29-1 | NA
CATDDGADNEQFF | TRBJ2-1 | TRBV15 | NA
CASSFTGGSNTQYF | TRBJ2-3 | TRBV27 | NA